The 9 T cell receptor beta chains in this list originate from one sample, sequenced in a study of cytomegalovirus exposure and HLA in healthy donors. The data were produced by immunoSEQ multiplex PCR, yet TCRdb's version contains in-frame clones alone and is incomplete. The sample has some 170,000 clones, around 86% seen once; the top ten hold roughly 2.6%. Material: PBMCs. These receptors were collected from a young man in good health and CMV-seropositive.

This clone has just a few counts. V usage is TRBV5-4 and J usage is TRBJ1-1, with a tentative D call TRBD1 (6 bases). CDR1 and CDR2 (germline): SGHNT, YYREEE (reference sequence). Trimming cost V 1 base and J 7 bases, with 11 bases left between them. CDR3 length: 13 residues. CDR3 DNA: TGTGCCAGCAGCTTGACAGGGCCAAATGAAGCTTTCTTT. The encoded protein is CASSLTGPNEAFF.

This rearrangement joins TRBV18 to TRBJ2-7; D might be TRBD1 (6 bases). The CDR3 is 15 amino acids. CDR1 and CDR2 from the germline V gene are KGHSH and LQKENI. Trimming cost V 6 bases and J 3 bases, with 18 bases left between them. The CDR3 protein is CASSPTGSGYYEQYF. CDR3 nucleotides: TGTGCCAGCTCGCCGACAGGATCAGGGTACTACGAGCAGTACTTC.

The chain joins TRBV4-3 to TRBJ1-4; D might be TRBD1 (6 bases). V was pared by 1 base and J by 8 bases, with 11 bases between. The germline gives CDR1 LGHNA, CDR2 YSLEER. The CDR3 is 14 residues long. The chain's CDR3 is CASSQGQVDEKLFF. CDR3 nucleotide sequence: TGCGCCAGCAGCCAAGGACAGGTGGACGAAAAACTGTTTTTT.

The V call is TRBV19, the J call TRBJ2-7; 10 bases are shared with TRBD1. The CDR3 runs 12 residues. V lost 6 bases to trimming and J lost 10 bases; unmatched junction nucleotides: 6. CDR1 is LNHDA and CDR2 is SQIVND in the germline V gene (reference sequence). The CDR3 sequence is CASSRTGGSQYF. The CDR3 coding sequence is TGTGCCAGTAGCCGGACAGGGGGTTCCCAGTACTTC.

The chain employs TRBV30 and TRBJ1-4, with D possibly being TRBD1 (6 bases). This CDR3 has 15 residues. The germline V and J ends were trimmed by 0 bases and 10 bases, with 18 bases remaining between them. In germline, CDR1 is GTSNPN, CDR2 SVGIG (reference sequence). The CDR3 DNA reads TGTGCCTGGAGTGTAACCTGGACAGCCCCTGGAAAACTGTTTTTT. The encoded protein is CAWSVTWTAPGKLFF.

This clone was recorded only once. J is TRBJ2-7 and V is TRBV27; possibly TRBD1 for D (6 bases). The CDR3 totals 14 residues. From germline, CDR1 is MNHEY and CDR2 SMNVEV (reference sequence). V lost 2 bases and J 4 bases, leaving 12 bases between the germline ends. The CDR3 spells CASSLQGTGYEQYF. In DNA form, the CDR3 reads TGTGCCAGCAGTTTACAGGGCACAGGGTACGAGCAGTACTTC.

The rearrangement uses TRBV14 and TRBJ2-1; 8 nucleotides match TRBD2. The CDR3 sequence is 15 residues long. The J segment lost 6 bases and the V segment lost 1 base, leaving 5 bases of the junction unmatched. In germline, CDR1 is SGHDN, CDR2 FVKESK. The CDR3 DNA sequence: TGTGCCAGCAGCCAAGTGGTCGGGGGGGGCAATGAGCAGTTCTTC. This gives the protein CASSQVVGGGNEQFF. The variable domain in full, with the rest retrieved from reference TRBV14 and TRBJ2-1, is EAGVTQFPSHSVIEKGQTVTLRCDPISGHDNLYWYRRVMGKEIKFLLHFVKESKQDESGMPNNRFLAERTGGTYSTLKVQPAELEDSGVYFCASSQVVGGGNEQFFGPGTRLTVL.

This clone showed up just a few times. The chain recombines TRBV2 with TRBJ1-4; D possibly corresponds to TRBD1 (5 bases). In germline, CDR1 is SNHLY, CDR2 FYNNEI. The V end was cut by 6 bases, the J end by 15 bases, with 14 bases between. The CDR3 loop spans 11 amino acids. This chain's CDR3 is CASRKDTLVFF. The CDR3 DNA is TGTGCCAGCAGAAAGGACACGCTGGTGTTTTTT.

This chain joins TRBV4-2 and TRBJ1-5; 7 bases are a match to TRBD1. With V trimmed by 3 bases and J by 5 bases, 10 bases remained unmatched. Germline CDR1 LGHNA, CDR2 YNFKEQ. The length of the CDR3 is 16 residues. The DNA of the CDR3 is TGTGCCAGCAGCCAGGAAGGACAGGCCCCACATCAGCCCCAGCATTTT. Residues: CASSQEGQAPHQPQHF.